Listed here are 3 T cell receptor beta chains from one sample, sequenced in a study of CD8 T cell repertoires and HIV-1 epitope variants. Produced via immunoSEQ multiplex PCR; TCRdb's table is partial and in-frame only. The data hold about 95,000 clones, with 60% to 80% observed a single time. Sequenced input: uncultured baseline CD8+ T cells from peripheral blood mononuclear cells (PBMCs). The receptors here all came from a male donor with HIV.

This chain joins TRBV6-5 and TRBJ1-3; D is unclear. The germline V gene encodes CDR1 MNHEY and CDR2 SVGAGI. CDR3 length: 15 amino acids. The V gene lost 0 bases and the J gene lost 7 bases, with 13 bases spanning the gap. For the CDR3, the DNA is TGTGCCAGCAGTTACTCTACTCTCGTTGGGAACACCATATATTTT. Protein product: CASSYSTLVGNTIYF.

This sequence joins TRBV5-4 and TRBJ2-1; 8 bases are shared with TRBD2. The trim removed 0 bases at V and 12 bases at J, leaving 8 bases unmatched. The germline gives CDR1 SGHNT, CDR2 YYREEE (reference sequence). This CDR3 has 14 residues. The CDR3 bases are TGTGCCAGCAGCTTGGTGGGTAGCGGGAAACCGCAGTTCTTC. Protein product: CASSLVGSGKPQFF.

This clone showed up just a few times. CDR3 DNA: TGTGCCAGCAGGTCCCCGGGACAGGGGACTGAAGCTTTCTTT. Amino acid sequence: CASRSPGQGTEAFF. This chain connects TRBV14 to TRBJ1-1, with TRBD1 identical over 10 bases. This CDR3 has 14 residues. V gave up 6 bases and J gave up 5 bases; unmatched junction bases: 6. Germline V gives CDR1 SGHDN, CDR2 FVKESK.